This record covers a single TCR beta chain. Its target antigen remains unknown. Qualities for individual bases were not recorded, and no much larger clone is one base off. The trim is 3 bases for V and 7 bases for J, with a gap of 18 bases between the germline ends. The CDR3 numbers 16 residues from cysteine through phenylalanine. Solely the CDR3 DNA is kept, with 48 bases framed from the first base. The germline V gene specifies KGHSH as CDR1 and LQKENI as CDR2. The cohort comprised 666 healthy bone marrow donors. Cohort members were all nominally healthy when sampled, although unrecorded immune exposures were likely present. The donor was CMV seropositive and was included in the group of around 300 seropositive cohort members. A peripheral blood sample was provided by each donor, and peripheral blood mononuclear cells were used for TCR beta sequencing. Genomic DNA extraction from the blood cell samples was performed with the Qiagen DNeasy Blood Extraction Kit.

Library creation used the immunoSEQ multiplex PCR assay. The multiplex PCR relied on a mix of 60 forward primers for TCR Vbeta segments and 13 reverse primers for TCR Jbeta segments. The CDR3 region of rearranged TCR beta genes was amplified from genomic DNA by a multiplex PCR assay. On the Illumina HiSeq System, the amplified TCR beta libraries were sequenced as 87-base-pair reads. In the original analysis: Across the 600 to 700 repertoires, a later analysis counted approximately 75 million unique TCR beta chains, some 11 million of which were shared by at least two donors. To remove PCR and sequencing errors, raw reads were error-corrected and collapsed into unique sequences using a nearest-neighbor algorithm that merged closely related sequences. To assign V, D and J gene segments, CDR3 sequences were aligned to IMGT reference sequences. Each retained sequence needed at least a six-nucleotide match to both a V gene segment and a J gene segment. Rearrangements were classified as productive when the CDR3 lacked stop codons and remained in frame with V and J, and all other rearrangements were classified as non-productive. CDR3 was defined according to IMGT convention as the region running from the second conserved V-encoded cysteine to the conserved J-encoded phenylalanine. The earlier analysis of around 640 of the donors excluded sequences that lacked an unambiguous match to a single V gene segment. An earlier analysis of a few hundred of the donors classified V segments as functional when productive rearrangements were above 56.7% and as segregating when the standard deviation between donors was above 5%. A statistical classification framework was developed to diagnose cytomegalovirus status using the catalog of TCR beta chain sequences. V and J gene assignment, in a later analysis, came from comparing TCR nucleotide sequences with IMGT/GENE-DB human TR gene sequences. A later analysis assigned CDR3 sequences and most-parsimonious VDJ recombination scenarios with the TCRdist pipeline. In a later analysis, every TCR beta chain was defined by the combination of its CDR3 amino acid sequence and its V-gene family, and reads without a unique V-gene family were dropped. A later analysis removed 592 highly shared, low-generation-probability nucleotide sequences to deal with suspected cross-contamination and a sequencing artifact. In a later analysis, a clonal expansion index was calculated for each public chain from normalized within-repertoire ranks of inferred template counts. Generation probabilities in a later analysis came from a VDJ recombination model fitted to out-of-frame rearrangements, and those results were checked against IGoR. Hypergeometric tests were used in a later analysis to score TCR-TCR, TCR-HLA and TCR-CMV co-occurrence, with a repertoire-size bias correction applied to the TCR pairs. A later analysis estimated false discovery rates by permuting HLA or CMV assignments 20 times. In a later analysis, co-occurring TCRs were grouped with DBSCAN, and TCRdist sequence similarity was added when clustering was performed within HLA-allele-positive subsets. Co-occurrence clustering excluded repertoires with fewer than 30,000 or more than 120,000 public chains, plus five with anomalous nucleotide sharing. Entries here come from immuneACCESS through TCRdb and include only in-frame sequences with V and J called. Some clones fail to appear in such tables; in the studies checked, an unresolved V gene covers under half of the shortfall, and the cause of the remainder is unknown. V and J calls and clone size are given by that table; D and trimming were obtained from the DNA. This sample is represented by 200,000 to 250,000 clones; about 80% of them were singletons. Roughly 2.5% of the sample lies in the top ten.

The source of the sample is a study of cytomegalovirus exposure and HLA in healthy donors (dated by TCRdb to about 2017). Context from the whole study: In an earlier analysis of roughly 590 of the donors, 250 to 350 Gb of sequence data and approximately 120 million unique TCR beta sequences from 150 million to 200 million T cells were reported. Roughly 300 gigabases of sequencing data and 91 million or so unique TCR sequences made up an early release that covered around 640 HLA-typed donors. Among the roughly 390 genotyped donors, under 90% belonged to the genetic ancestry cluster associated with self-reported Caucasian donors. The study was designed to test whether signatures of past pathogen exposure could be identified by cataloging public T cell receptors. Using immunosequencing, the study profiled T cell repertoires from roughly 650 subjects and related those repertoires to cytomegalovirus serostatus. In addition to the first cohort of roughly 700 subjects, a separate validation cohort of 120 different subjects was used. The study combined high-throughput TCR immunosequencing, statistical association of individual TCRs with disease status, and machine learning to predict cytomegalovirus infection status. A later analysis re-analyzed previously published TCR beta repertoires from hundreds of donors and added high-resolution HLA genotyping to study TCR occurrence patterns. In the later analysis, no new phenotypic data were used to find candidate immune exposures; instead, reliance was placed on TCR beta sequences and their occurrence across donors. In an earlier analysis of a few hundred of the donors, high-throughput TCR beta sequencing was used to judge whether each TCR beta V gene segment behaved as functional or pseudogenic. Donor age, sex, ethnicity and CMV serostatus were compiled together with the repertoire data. A later genetic analysis used genome-wide SNP genotypes for 398 of the 666 donors, treating that subset as a discovery cohort. Every repertoire in the discovery cohort had been generated on one and the same sequencing platform. HLA typing covered class I and class II loci at four-digit resolution. The number of typed donors differed by locus: about 620-640 for A, B, C, DRB1 and DQB1; approximately 520 for DQA1; 606 for DPA1; and about 450 for DPB1. Several DR-DQ haplotypes were treated as single units for association and clustering because of strong linkage in the cohort. On average, roughly 250,000 unique TCR beta nucleotide sequences were sequenced per donor among 350 to 400 genotyped donors of the cohort, with roughly 18% of those sequences being non-productive.

Findings and caveats that apply to the study as a whole: A cluster of highly shared sequence variants was judged likely to be a technical artifact of the sequencing pipeline. Immune exposure information for the cohort was limited to CMV serostatus. In vitro tests confirmed that a few of the cytomegalovirus-associated TCR beta chains recognize cytomegalovirus antigens. This cohort had only TCR beta chains sequenced, and the lack of alpha or paired-chain data limited which features could be detected. When HLA alleles, especially DR and DQ, strongly co-occurred, TCR associations were difficult to assign to individual alleles. Most TCR sequences were observed very rarely across donors, whereas some public TCRs were present in many individuals. Presence/absence analyses assumed roughly uniform sequencing depth across donors, an assumption that may not hold. The authors suggested that the approach could potentially be generalized to other disease states and immunological phenotypes. In both the original and validation cohorts, the classifier was reported to diagnose cytomegalovirus status with high specificity and sensitivity. The earlier analysis of 587 of the donors excluded over 15 rarely observed V segments, including chromosome 9 orphons, because counts were too low. Linkage disequilibrium might explain the correlated functional status among segregating V segments, but an unknown experimental factor could not be excluded. Some IMGT-functional V segments, including TRBV6-2 and TRBV6-3, could not be distinguished by the 87-base-pair reads and were therefore excluded. According to a later analysis, parvovirus B19, influenza, CMV and Epstein-Barr virus appeared linked to several top co-occurrence clusters. In the study, 150 to 200 TCR beta chains were listed as associated with cytomegalovirus. According to a later genetic analysis, donors in an Asian-associated ancestry cluster had fewer N-insertions in productive TCRs than the approximately 650-donor mean. A further reported finding was that TCR beta sequences accurately predicted the HLA-A and HLA-B alleles for most subjects in the first cohort. Because HLA typing was unavailable for some donors at each locus, only the typed subset was used in association tests. V-gene and J-gene trimming of TCR beta chains was associated with a missense DCLRE1C variant in a later genetic analysis, and the association was replicated in an independent cohort. In a later analysis, the rate of TCR association differed among HLA loci, with DRB1 alleles having the most associated TCRs and HLA-C alleles having the fewest. In a later analysis, HLA-associated TCR beta chains were found to be more clonally expanded and to have lower generation probabilities than equally common non-associated chains. A later analysis found that most CMV-associated TCR beta chains appeared HLA-restricted, with HLA associations seemingly driven largely by CMV exposure. Broadly in line with IMGT annotations, most TCR beta V segments showed up in productive rearrangements about 90% or about 30% of the time in an earlier analysis of approximately 640 of the donors. A later analysis associated 16,951 TCR beta sequences with specific HLA alleles at a false discovery rate of 0.05.

This TCR derives from a woman aged 60-75 years in good health and CMV-seropositive. Specimen: PBMCs. The rearrangement combines TRBV18 with TRBJ2-2; the D gene is possibly TRBD2, with 5 bases matching. The DNA is TGTGCCAGCTCACCCGACCGGGGTTTCGGGATCGGGGAGCTGTTTTTT. It codes for CASSPDRGFGIGELFF.